These 17 T cell receptor beta chains share one sample of origin, sequenced in a study of CD8 T cells in ankylosing spondylitis. MiXCR, applied by TCRdb to the 5' RACE reads, yields one record per CDR3 protein. Of under 150,000 distinct CDR3 sequences in the sample, roughly 8.4% were seen once. The sample taken for sequencing was synovial fluid, either unsorted or a sorted T cell fraction (not recorded which). Receptors were obtained from a male donor with ankylosing spondylitis.

This chain connects TRBV12-5 to TRBJ2-6; tentatively, D is TRBD1 or TRBD2 (5 bases each). V lost 4 bases and J lost 2, with 18 bases in between. Germline CDR1 reads LGHNT; CDR2 reads FRNRAP. The length of the CDR3 is 18 residues. The CDR3 reads CASGYSRDGDTGANVLTF. CDR3 DNA sequence: TGTGCTAGTGGTTACAGCCGGGACGGAGACACTGGGGCCAACGTCCTGACTTTC.

The table lists this clonotype with many counts. The chain carries TRBV20-1 and TRBJ2-5; 10 nucleotides match TRBD2. Looked up from germline, CDR1 is DFQATT and CDR2 is SNEGSKA (reference sequence). Trimming took 6 bases from V and 5 from J; bases not matched to a gene: 12. This CDR3 has 15 residues. The CDR3 spells CSALLAGVNWETQYF. CDR3 nucleotide sequence: TGCAGTGCCCTGCTAGCGGGGGTGAACTGGGAGACCCAGTACTTC.

The chain recombines TRBV6-5 with TRBJ1-1; the D gene is possibly TRBD1 (5 bases). The V and J ends lost 4 bases and 1 base respectively, with 13 bases between them. CDR3 length: 15 amino acids. The V gene's germline CDR1 is MNHEY and CDR2 SVGAGI. The CDR3 DNA reads TGTGCCAGCAGTTCTGGGACTGTTAGGAACACTGAAGCTTTCTTT. This encodes CASSSGTVRNTEAFF.

The V and J genes are TRBV20-1 and TRBJ2-5; D not resolved. Trimming left V 6 bases short and J 7 bases short, with 12 bases between. Germline values: CDR1 DFQATT, CDR2 SNEGSKA (reference sequence). CDR3 length: 11 amino acids. This chain's CDR3 is CSAGYIGTQYF. The DNA of the CDR3 is TGCAGTGCAGGGTATATCGGGACCCAGTACTTC.

This clonotype came up a few times. The chain recombines TRBV5-6 with TRBJ2-5; perhaps TRBD2 as D (6 bases). The CDR3 sequence is 13 residues long. Germline V gives CDR1 SGHDT, CDR2 YYEEEE. The ends were cut back, 8 bases at V and 4 bases at J, with 15 bases in the middle. CDR3 sequence reads: CARGPWEAETQYF. CDR3 bases: TGTGCCAGGGGCCCCTGGGAGGCAGAGACCCAGTACTTC.

This clonotype was counted ten times or more. J is TRBJ1-2 and V is TRBV28, with 7 bases that match TRBD1. The CDR3 spans 16 residues. The J segment lost 4 bases and the V segment lost 2 bases, leaving 10 bases of the junction unmatched. The germline V gene encodes CDR1 MDHEN and CDR2 SYDVKM. CDR3 region: CASSLRSGQILYGYTF. The CDR3 DNA sequence: TGTGCCAGCAGTTTAAGGTCGGGACAGATACTCTATGGCTACACCTTC.

The sample holds many counts of this clonotype. This chain uses TRBV28 with TRBJ1-5, with D unresolved. Germline-derived CDR1 and CDR2 are MDHEN and SYDVKM. Trimming removed 6 bases from V and 0 bases from J, with 9 bases in between. This CDR3 is built from 14 residues. CDR3 coding DNA: TGTGCCAGCAGACTCAGGTATAGCAATCAGCCCCAGCATTTT. Translation: CASRLRYSNQPQHF.

This clonotype has a handful of counts. This chain joins TRBV7-9 and TRBJ2-7, with 7 bases matching TRBD2. The CDR3 contains 17 residues. Trimming removed 5 bases from V and 0 bases from J; junction bases left unmatched: 13. Germline V gene sequence: CDR1 SEHNR, CDR2 FQNEAQ (reference sequence). CDR3 nucleotide sequence: TGTGCCAGCAGCACAGTGGGGAGGGGAGTGGGCTCCTACGAGCAGTACTTC. Protein sequence: CASSTVGRGVGSYEQYF.

At least ten counts were recorded for this clonotype. The V gene is TRBV29-1, the J gene TRBJ2-4; D is undetermined. Germline CDR1 and CDR2: SQVTM and ANQGSEA. The CDR3 length is 15 residues. V lost 4 bases, J lost 0 bases, and 13 bases lay in between. The CDR3 spells CSVGFGDRAKNIQYF. DNA for the CDR3: TGCAGCGTTGGGTTTGGCGATAGAGCCAAAAACATTCAGTACTTC.

The chain couples TRBV5-1 to TRBJ2-6, with D possibly matching TRBD2 (7 bases). V dropped 7 bases and J dropped 1 base, with 15 bases sitting between them. Germline V gene data show CDR1 as SGHRS and CDR2 as YFSETQ. The CDR3 consists of 16 residues. The CDR3 here is CASGGAWGSGANVLTF. In nucleotides, the CDR3 is TGCGCCAGCGGGGGGGCATGGGGATCTGGGGCCAACGTCCTGACTTTC. Supplemented by reference TRBV5-1 and TRBJ2-6, the full variable domain reads KAGVTQTPRYLIKTRGQQVTLSCSPISGHRSVSWYQQTPGQGLQFLFEYFSETQRNKGNFPGRFSGRQFSNSRSEMNVSTLELGDSALYLCASGGAWGSGANVLTFGAGSRLTVL.

J is TRBJ1-5 and V is TRBV20-1; weak D call: TRBD1 (6 bases). V was cut by 6 bases and J by 3 bases, with 12 bases left in between. The length of the CDR3 is 13 residues. The germline V gene has CDR1 DFQATT and CDR2 SNEGSKA (reference sequence). Here the CDR3 DNA reads TGCAGTGCGTTCCGGGACATCAATCAGCCCCAGCATTTT. It is translated as CSAFRDINQPQHF.

This clonotype was picked up a small number of times. The chain joins TRBV5-1 to TRBJ1-1; D is unclear. Germline V gene lookup returns CDR1 SGHRS and CDR2 YFSETQ. V lost 0 bases, J lost 5 bases, and 8 bases lay in between. CDR3 size: 13 residues. The CDR3 region is CASSLVGRTEAFF. The CDR3 nucleotides are TGCGCCAGCAGCTTGGTGGGGAGAACTGAAGCTTTCTTT.

CDR3 sequence (DNA): TGCAGTGCTAGAGAAACTAGCGGGAGGGGGGAGCTGTTTTTT. Translated: CSARETSGRGELFF. V gene TRBV20-1 combines with J gene TRBJ2-2, with TRBD2 matching over 12 bases. The V gene's germline CDR1 is DFQATT and CDR2 SNEGSKA (reference sequence). V was clipped by 0 bases and J by 8 bases; unmatched bases: 1. The length of the CDR3 is 14 residues.

In this sample, this clonotype turned up many times. V is TRBV4-1 and J is TRBJ2-3; 8 nucleotides match TRBD1. CDR1 is MGHRA, CDR2 YSYEKL, per germline. CDR3 length equals 20 residues. Unmatched junction bases numbered 18, after V lost 4 bases and J lost 0 bases. The CDR3 reads CASSRQYFGQGEGSTDTQYF. The CDR3 DNA is TGCGCCAGCAGCCGCCAGTATTTTGGACAGGGAGAGGGAAGCACAGATACGCAGTATTTT.

This clonotype was seen repeatedly, ten times or more. The chain couples TRBV9 to TRBJ2-7; D unresolved. This CDR3 comprises 14 residues. V was clipped by 1 base and J by 1 base, with 9 bases between them. Per germline, CDR1 SGDLS and CDR2 YYNGEE. The CDR3 sequence: CASSVMSGSYEQYF. The DNA of the CDR3 is TGTGCCAGCAGCGTAATGTCGGGTTCCTACGAGCAGTACTTC.

The genes are TRBV6-4 and TRBJ2-2, with D hard to call. Trimming cost V 0 bases and J 3 bases, with 2 bases left between them. CDR1 is MRHNA, CDR2 SNTAGT, per germline. The CDR3 runs 13 residues. CDR3 bases: TGTGCCAGCAGTGACTCGGACACCGGGGAGCTGTTTTTT. This sequence encodes CASSDSDTGELFF.

This clonotype was detected a few times. The V call is TRBV21-1, the J call TRBJ2-5; the table assigns TRBD1, which was not confirmed against the DNA. TRBV21-1 is listed as a pseudogene. The CDR3 covers 16 residues. In DNA form, the CDR3 reads TGTGCCAGCAGCCCCGGGGGTAGAAGAGAGGAAGAGACCCAGTACTTC. It codes for CASSPGGRREEETQYF.